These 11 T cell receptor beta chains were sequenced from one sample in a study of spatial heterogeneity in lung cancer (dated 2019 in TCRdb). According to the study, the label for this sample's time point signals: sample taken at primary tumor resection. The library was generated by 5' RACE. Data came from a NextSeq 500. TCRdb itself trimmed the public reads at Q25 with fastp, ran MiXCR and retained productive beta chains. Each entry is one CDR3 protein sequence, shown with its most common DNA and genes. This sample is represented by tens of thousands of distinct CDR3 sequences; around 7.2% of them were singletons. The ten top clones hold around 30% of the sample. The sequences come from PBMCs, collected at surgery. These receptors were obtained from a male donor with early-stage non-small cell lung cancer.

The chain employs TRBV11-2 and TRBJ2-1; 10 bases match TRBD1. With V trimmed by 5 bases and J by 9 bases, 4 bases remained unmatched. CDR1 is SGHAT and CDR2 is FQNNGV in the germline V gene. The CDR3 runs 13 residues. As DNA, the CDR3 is TGTGCCAGCAGCAGGGACAGGGGAGTTGAGCAGTTCTTC. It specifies CASSRDRGVEQFF.

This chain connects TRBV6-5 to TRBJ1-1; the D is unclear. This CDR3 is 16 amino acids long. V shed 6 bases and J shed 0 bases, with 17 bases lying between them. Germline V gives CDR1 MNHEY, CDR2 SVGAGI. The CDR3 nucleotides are TGTGCCAGCAGGAGATCCGTACTGCAGTTGAACACTGAAGCTTTCTTT. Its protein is CASRRSVLQLNTEAFF.

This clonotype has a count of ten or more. CDR3 sequence: CSGNRGLNTEAFF. CDR3 DNA: TGCAGCGGCAACAGGGGCCTGAACACTGAAGCTTTCTTT. The chain uses TRBV29-1 and TRBJ1-1, with 7 nucleotides matching TRBD1. The CDR3 is 13 amino acids. Trimming at V came to 7 bases and at J to 0 bases, leaving 5 bases not matched to a gene. Germline loops: CDR1 SQVTM, CDR2 ANQGSEA. Supplemented by reference TRBV29-1 and TRBJ1-1, the full variable domain reads SAVISQKPSRDICQRGTSLTIQCQVDSQVTMMFWYRQQPGQSLTLIATANQGSEATYESGFVIDKFPISRPNLTFSTLTVSNMSPEDSSIYLCSGNRGLNTEAFFGQGTRLTVV.

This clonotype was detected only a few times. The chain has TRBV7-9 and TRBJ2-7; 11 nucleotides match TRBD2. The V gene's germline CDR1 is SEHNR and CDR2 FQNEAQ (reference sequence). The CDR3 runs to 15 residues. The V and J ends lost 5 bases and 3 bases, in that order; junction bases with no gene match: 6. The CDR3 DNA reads TGTGCCAGCAGCCCCCGGACTAGCGGGCACTACGAGCAGTACTTC. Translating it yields CASSPRTSGHYEQYF.

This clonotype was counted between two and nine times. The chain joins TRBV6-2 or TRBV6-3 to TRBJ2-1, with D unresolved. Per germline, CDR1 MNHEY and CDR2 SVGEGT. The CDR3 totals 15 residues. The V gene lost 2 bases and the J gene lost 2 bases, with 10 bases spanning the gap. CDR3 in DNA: TGTGCCAGCAGTTACGCAGCCCTCGCCTACAATGAGCAGTTCTTC. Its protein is CASSYAALAYNEQFF.

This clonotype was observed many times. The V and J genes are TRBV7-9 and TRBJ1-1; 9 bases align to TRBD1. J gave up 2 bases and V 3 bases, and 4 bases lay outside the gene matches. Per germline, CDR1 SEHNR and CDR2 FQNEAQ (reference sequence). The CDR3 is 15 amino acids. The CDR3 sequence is CASSFRQGVNTEAFF. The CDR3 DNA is TGTGCCAGCAGCTTTCGACAGGGGGTAAACACTGAAGCTTTCTTT.

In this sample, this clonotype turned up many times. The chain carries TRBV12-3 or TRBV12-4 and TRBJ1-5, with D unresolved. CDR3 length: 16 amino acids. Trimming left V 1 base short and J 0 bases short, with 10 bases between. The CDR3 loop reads CASSLGQSYSNQPQHF. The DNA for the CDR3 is TGTGCCAGCAGTTTAGGGCAGTCCTATAGCAATCAGCCCCAGCATTTT.

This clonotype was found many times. For the CDR3, the DNA is TGTGCCAGCAGTGGCCATGGAATTTCCAACCCTGATAGCAATCAGCCCCAGCATTTT. Amino acid sequence: CASSGHGISNPDSNQPQHF. The rearrangement uses TRBV6-2 or TRBV6-3 and TRBJ1-5; D ambiguous. Per the germline V gene, CDR1 is MNHEY and CDR2 is SVGEGT. The V and J ends lost 5 bases and 0 bases respectively, with 23 bases between them. The CDR3 has 19 residues.

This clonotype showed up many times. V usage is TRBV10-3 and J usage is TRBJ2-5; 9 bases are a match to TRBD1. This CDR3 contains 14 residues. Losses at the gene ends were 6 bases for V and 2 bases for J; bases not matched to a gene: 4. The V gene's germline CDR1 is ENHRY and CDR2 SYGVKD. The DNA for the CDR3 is TGTGCCATCAGCCTGGGACAGGGACAAGAGACCCAGTACTTC. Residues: CAISLGQGQETQYF.

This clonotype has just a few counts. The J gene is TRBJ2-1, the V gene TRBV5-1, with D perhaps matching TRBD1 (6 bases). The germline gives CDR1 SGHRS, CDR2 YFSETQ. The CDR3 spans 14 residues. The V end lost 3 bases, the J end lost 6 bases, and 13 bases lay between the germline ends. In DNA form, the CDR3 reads TGCGCCAGCAGCTCGACAGGAAATCCCAATGAGCAGTTCTTC. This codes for CASSSTGNPNEQFF.

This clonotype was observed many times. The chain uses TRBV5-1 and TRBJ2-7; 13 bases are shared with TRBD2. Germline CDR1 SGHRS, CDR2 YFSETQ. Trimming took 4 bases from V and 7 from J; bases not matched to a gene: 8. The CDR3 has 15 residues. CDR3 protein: CASSRGLAGYQEQYV. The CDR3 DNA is TGCGCCAGCAGCCGGGGACTAGCGGGATATCAAGAGCAGTACGTC.